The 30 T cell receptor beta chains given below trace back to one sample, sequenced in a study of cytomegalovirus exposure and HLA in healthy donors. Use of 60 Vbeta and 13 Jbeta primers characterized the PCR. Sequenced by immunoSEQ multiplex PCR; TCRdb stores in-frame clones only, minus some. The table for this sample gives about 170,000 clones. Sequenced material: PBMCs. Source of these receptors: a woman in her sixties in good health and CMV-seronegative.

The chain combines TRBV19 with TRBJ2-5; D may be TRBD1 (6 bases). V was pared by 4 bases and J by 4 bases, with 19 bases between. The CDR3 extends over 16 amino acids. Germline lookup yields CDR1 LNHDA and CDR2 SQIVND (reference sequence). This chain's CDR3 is CASSTTGQWWRETQYF. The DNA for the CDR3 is TGTGCCAGTAGTACCACAGGACAGTGGTGGAGAGAGACCCAGTACTTC.

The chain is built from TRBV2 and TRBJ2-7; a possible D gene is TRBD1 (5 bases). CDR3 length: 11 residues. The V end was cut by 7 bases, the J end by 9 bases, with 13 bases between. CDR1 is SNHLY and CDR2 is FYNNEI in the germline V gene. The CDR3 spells CASMTALGQYF. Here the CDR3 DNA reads TGTGCCAGCATGACAGCACTCGGGCAGTACTTC. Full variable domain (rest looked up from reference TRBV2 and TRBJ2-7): EPEVTQTPSHQVTQMGQEVILRCVPISNHLYFYWYRQILGQKVEFLVSFYNNEISEKSEIFDDQFSVERPDGSNFTLKIRSTKLEDSAMYFCASMTALGQYFGPGTRLTVT.

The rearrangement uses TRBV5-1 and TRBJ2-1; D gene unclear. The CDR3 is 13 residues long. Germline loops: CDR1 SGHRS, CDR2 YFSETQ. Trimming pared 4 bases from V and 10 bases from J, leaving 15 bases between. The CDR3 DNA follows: TGCGCCAGCAGCCCCTCCATGAAAAGCGAGCAGTTCTTC. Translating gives CASSPSMKSEQFF. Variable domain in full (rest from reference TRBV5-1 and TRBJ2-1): KAGVTQTPRYLIKTRGQQVTLSCSPISGHRSVSWYQQTPGQGLQFLFEYFSETQRNKGNFPGRFSGRQFSNSRSEMNVSTLELGDSALYLCASSPSMKSEQFFGPGTRLTVL.

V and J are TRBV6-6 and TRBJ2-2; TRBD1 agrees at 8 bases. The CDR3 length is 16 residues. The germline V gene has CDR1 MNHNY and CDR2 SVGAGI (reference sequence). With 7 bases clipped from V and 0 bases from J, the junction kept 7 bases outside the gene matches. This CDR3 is CASNGQGKSNTGELFF. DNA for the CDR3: TGTGCCAGCAATGGACAGGGAAAATCGAACACCGGGGAGCTGTTTTTT.

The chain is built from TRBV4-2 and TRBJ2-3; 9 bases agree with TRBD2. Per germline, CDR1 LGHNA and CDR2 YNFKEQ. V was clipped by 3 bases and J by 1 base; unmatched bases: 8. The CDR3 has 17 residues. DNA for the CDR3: TGTGCCAGCAGCCATGCTCAAAGCGGGGGGCGCACAGATACGCAGTATTTT. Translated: CASSHAQSGGRTDTQYF.

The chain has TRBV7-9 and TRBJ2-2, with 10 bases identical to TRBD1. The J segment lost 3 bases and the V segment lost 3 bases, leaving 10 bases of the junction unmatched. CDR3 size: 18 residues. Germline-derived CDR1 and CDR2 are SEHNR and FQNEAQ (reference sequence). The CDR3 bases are TGTGCCAGCAGCTTCAAATTCCGGGACAGGGGTCACACCGGGGAGCTGTTTTTT. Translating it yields CASSFKFRDRGHTGELFF.

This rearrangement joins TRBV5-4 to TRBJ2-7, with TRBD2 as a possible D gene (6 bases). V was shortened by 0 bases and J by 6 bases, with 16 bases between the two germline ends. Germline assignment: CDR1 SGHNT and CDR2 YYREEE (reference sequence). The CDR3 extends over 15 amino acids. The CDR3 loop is CASSLEWGGVGEQYF. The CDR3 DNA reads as TGTGCCAGCAGCTTGGAATGGGGAGGTGTGGGCGAGCAGTACTTC.

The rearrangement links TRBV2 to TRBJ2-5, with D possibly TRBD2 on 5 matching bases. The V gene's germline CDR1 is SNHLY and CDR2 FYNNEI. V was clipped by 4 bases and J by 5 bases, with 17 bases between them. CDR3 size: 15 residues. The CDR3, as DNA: TGTGCCAGCAGTGGATCGATAGCGATCCAGGAGACCCAGTACTTC. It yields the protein CASSGSIAIQETQYF.

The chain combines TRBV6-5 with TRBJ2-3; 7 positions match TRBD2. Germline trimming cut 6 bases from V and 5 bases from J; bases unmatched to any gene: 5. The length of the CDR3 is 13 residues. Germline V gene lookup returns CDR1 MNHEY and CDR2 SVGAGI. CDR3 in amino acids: CASRRTSQDTQYF. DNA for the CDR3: TGTGCCAGCAGGAGGACTAGTCAAGATACGCAGTATTTT.

CDR3 sequence: CASSPGDRDIREQYF. The CDR3 DNA reads as TGTGCCAGCTCACCGGGGGACAGGGATATCCGCGAGCAGTACTTC. The chain recombines TRBV18 with TRBJ2-7; TRBD1 aligns across 9 bases. The germline CDR1 and CDR2 sequences are KGHSH and LQKENI. CDR3 size: 15 residues. The J segment lost 6 bases and the V segment lost 3 bases, leaving 9 bases of the junction unmatched.

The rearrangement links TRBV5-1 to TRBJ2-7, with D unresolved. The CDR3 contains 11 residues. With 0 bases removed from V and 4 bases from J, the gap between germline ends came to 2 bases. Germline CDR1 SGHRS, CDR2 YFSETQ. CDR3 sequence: CASSLAYEQYF. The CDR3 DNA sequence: TGCGCCAGCAGCTTGGCTTACGAGCAGTACTTC.

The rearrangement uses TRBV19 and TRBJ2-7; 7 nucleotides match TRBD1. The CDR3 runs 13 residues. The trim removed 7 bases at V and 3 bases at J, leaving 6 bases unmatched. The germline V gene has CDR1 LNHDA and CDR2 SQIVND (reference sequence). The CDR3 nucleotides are TGTGCCAGTACTGGGGGACAGATCTACGAGCAGTACTTC. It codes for CASTGGQIYEQYF.

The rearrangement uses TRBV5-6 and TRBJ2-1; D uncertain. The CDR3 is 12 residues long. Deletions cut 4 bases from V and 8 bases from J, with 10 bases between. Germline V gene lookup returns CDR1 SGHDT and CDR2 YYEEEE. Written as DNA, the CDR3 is TGTGCCAGCAGCAGCACTAATTATGAGCAGTTCTTC. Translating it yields CASSSTNYEQFF.

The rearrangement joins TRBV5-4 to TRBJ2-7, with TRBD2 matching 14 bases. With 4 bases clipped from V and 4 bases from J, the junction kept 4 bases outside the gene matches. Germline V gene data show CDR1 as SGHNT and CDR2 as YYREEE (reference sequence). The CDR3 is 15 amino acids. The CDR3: CASSGGTSGSYEQYF. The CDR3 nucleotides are TGTGCCAGCAGCGGCGGGACTAGCGGGAGTTACGAGCAGTACTTC.

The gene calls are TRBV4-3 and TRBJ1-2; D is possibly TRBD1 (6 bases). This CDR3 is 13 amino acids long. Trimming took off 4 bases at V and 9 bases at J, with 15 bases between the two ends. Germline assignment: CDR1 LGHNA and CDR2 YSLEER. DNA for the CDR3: TGCGCCAGCAGCCGAAACAGGGCGAGTAGCTACACCTTC. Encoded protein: CASSRNRASSYTF.

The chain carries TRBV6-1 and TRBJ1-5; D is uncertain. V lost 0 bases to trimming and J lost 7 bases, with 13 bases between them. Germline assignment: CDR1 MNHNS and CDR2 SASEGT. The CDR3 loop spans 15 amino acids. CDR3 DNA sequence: TGTGCCAGCAGTGAAGCGCCGGGATTTGTCCAGCCCCAGCATTTT. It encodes CASSEAPGFVQPQHF.

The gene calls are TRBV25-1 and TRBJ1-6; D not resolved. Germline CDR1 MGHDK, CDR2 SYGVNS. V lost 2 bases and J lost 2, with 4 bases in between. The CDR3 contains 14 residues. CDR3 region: CASSEAAYNSPLHF. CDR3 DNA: TGTGCCAGCAGTGAAGCGGCCTATAATTCACCCCTCCACTTT.

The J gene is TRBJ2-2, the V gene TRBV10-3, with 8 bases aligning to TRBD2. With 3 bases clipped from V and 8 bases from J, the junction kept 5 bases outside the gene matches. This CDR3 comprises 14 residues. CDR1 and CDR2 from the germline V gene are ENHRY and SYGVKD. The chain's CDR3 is CAISDSGRAGELFF. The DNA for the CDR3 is TGTGCCATCAGTGACTCCGGGAGGGCGGGGGAGCTGTTTTTT.

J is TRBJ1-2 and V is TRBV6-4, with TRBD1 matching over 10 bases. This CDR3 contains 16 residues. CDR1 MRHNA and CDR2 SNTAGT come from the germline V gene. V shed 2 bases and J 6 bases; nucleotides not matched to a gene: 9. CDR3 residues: CASSDKTGGGRDGYTF. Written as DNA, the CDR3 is TGTGCCAGCAGTGACAAGACAGGGGGCGGAAGGGATGGCTACACCTTC.

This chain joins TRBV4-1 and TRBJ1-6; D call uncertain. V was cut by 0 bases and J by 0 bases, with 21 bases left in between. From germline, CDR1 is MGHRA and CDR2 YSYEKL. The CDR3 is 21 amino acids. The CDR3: CASSQDHRGGQLSSYNSPLHF. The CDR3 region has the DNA TGCGCCAGCAGCCAAGATCATCGGGGAGGGCAGCTGAGCTCCTATAATTCACCCCTCCACTTT.

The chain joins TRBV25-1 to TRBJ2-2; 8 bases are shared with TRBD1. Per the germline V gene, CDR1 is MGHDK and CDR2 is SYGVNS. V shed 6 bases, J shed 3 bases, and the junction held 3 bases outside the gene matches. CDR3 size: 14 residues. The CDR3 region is CASRVDRDTGELFF. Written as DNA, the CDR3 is TGTGCCAGCAGGGTGGACAGGGACACCGGGGAGCTGTTTTTT. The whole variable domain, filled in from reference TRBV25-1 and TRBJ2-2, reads EADIYQTPRYLVIGTGKKITLECSQTMGHDKMYWYQQDPGMELHLIHYSYGVNSTEKGDLSSESTVSRIRTEHFPLTLESARPSHTSQYLCASRVDRDTGELFFGEGSRLTVL.

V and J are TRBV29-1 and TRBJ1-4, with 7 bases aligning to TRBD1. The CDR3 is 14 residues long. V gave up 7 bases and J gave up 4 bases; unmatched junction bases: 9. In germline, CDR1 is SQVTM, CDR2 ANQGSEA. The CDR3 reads CSARQGGFNEKLFF. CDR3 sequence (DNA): TGCAGCGCTAGACAGGGCGGATTTAATGAAAAACTGTTTTTT.

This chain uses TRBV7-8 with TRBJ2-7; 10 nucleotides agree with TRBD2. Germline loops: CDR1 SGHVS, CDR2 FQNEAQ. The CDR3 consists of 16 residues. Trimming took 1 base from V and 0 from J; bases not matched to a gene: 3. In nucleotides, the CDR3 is TGTGCCAGCAGCTTAGAAGCTAGCGGGAGCTCCTACGAGCAGTACTTC. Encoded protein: CASSLEASGSSYEQYF.

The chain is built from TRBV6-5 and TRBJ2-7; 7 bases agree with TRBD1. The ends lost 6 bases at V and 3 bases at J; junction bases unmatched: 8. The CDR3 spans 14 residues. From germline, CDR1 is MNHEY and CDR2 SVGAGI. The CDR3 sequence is CASSVSWDSYEQYF. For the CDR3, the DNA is TGTGCCAGCAGCGTGAGTTGGGACAGCTACGAGCAGTACTTC.

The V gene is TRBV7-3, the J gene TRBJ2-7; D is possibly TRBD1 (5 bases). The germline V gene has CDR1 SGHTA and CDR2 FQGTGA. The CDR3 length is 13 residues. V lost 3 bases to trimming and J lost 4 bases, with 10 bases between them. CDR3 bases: TGTGCCAGCAGCTTCAATCAGGGTTACGAGCAGTACTTC. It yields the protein CASSFNQGYEQYF.

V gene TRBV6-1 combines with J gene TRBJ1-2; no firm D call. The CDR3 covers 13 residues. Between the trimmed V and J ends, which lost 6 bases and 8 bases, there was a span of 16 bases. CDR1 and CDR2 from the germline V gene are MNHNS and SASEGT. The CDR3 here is CASRGDGVGGYTF. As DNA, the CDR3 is TGTGCCAGCAGGGGAGACGGTGTGGGGGGCTACACCTTC.

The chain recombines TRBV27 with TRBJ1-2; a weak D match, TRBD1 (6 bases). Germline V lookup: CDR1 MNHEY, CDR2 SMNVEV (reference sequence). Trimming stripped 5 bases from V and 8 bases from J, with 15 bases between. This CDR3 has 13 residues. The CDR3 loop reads CASSLTMGAGYTF. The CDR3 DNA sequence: TGTGCCAGCAGTCTCACCATGGGGGCGGGCTACACCTTC.

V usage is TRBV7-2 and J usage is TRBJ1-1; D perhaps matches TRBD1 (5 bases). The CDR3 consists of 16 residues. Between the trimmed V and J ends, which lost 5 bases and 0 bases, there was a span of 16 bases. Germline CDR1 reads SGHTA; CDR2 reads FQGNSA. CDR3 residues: CASSHSRGGMNTEAFF. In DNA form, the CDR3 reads TGTGCCAGCAGCCATTCTCGGGGCGGGATGAACACTGAAGCTTTCTTT.

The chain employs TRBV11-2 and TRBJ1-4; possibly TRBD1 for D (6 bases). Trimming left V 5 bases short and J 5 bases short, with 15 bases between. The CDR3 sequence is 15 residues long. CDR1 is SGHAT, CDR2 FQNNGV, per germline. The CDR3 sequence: CASSPNRAPNEKLFF. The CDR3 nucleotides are TGTGCCAGCAGCCCCAACAGGGCACCGAATGAAAAACTGTTTTTT.

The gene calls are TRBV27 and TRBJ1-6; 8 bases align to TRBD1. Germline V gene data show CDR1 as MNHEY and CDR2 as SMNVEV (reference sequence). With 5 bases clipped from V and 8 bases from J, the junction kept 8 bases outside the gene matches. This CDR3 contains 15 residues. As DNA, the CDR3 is TGTGCCAGCAGTCCAGGACAGGGTCCGTATTCACCCCTCCACTTT. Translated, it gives CASSPGQGPYSPLHF.